A single sample is the source of the 14 T cell receptor beta chains below, sequenced in a study of vaccination and CD4 T cells after COVID-19. The treatment denotes: roughly 10-day PBMC culture with coronavirus spike peptide pools or control peptides (ViraFEST assay). Once obtained from cultured CD4+ T cells, the DNA was sequenced using the Oncomine TCR Beta short-read assay. TCRdb called the PCR reads again in MiXCR, with one record for every CDR3 protein. The sample lists about 25,000 distinct CDR3 sequences; 45% to 50% were seen once. These TCRs' antigens remain unknown. The sequenced sample consisted of CD4+ T cells from blood, cultured in vitro. Receptor source: a human donor who had recovered from COVID-19.

This clonotype was detected only a few times. The chain recombines TRBV29-1 with TRBJ2-2; possible D gene TRBD1, 5 bases. Trimming left V 7 bases short and J 1 base short, with 13 bases between. The CDR3 totals 14 residues. CDR1 is SQVTM and CDR2 is ANQGSEA in the germline V gene. The CDR3 is CSALDTWNTGELFF. CDR3 bases: TGCAGCGCCTTGGACACCTGGAACACCGGGGAGCTGTTTTTT.

The CDR3 reads CASSEAGGRLDTQYF. In nucleotides, the CDR3 is TGTGCCAGCAGTGAGGCGGGGGGCCGGTTGGATACGCAGTATTTT. V is TRBV2 and J is TRBJ2-3; 8 nucleotides match TRBD2. This CDR3 spans 15 amino acids. The germline gives CDR1 SNHLY, CDR2 FYNNEI. Trimming cost V 3 bases and J 6 bases; bases outside gene matches: 8.

The chain combines TRBV15 with TRBJ1-4; tentatively, D is TRBD1 (5 bases). CDR3 size: 13 residues. CDR1 is LNHNV, CDR2 YYDKDF, per germline (reference sequence). V lost 1 base to trimming and J lost 13 bases, with 13 bases between them. The CDR3 spells CATSRAGTAGLFF. The CDR3 coding sequence is TGTGCCACCAGCAGAGCCGGGACCGCAGGACTGTTTTTT.

CDR3 nucleotides: TGCAGTGCTCACCGCTTACTAGCGGGAAGGTCCAATGAGCAGTTCTTC. Residues: CSAHRLLAGRSNEQFF. The chain has TRBV20-1 and TRBJ2-1; TRBD2 matches at 10 bases. Germline V gene lookup returns CDR1 DFQATT and CDR2 SNEGSKA (reference sequence). The junction had 13 bases not matched to a gene; V was cut back by 5 bases and J by 6 bases. The CDR3 sequence is 16 residues long.

The chain recombines TRBV21-1 with TRBJ2-7; the tabulated D call, TRBD1, remains unverified against the DNA. TRBV21-1 is deemed a pseudogene. CDR3 length equals 14 residues. CDR3 sequence reads: CASSNRGGTYEQYF. As DNA, the CDR3 is TGTGCCAGCAGCAACCGGGGGGGGACCTACGAGCAGTACTTC.

The rearrangement uses TRBV7-9 and TRBJ1-1; the D is unclear. V dropped 6 bases and J dropped 0 bases, with 8 bases sitting between them. CDR3 length: 13 residues. Germline V gene data show CDR1 as SEHNR and CDR2 as FQNEAQ (reference sequence). This CDR3 is CASSQTLNTEAFF. The DNA for the CDR3 is TGTGCCAGCAGTCAAACACTGAACACTGAAGCTTTCTTT. Full variable domain (rest looked up from reference TRBV7-9 and TRBJ1-1): DTGVSQNPRHKITKRGQNVTFRCDPISEHNRLYWYRQTLGQGPEFLTYFQNEAQLEKSRLLSDRFSAERPKGSFSTLEIQRTEQGDSAMYLCASSQTLNTEAFFGQGTRLTVV.

In this sample, this clonotype turned up a few times. The chain combines TRBV19 with TRBJ1-5, with D perhaps matching TRBD1 (5 bases). The length of the CDR3 is 18 residues. The V and J ends lost 7 bases and 0 bases respectively, with 22 bases between them. The germline V gene has CDR1 LNHDA and CDR2 SQIVND (reference sequence). In DNA, the CDR3 is TGTGCCAGTAATGGTCCGTGGGGCCAGCGCAATAGCAATCAGCCCCAGCATTTT. This encodes CASNGPWGQRNSNQPQHF.

V and J are TRBV15 and TRBJ2-7, with TRBD1 as a possible D gene (5 bases). Trimming shortened V by 5 bases and J by 4 bases, and 15 bases separated the two germline ends. From germline, CDR1 is LNHNV and CDR2 YYDKDF (reference sequence). This CDR3 spans 14 amino acids. CDR3 nucleotide sequence: TGTGCCACCAGCGCTTGGGGCAGTATATACGAGCAGTACTTC. Translated: CATSAWGSIYEQYF.

The rearrangement links TRBV5-1 to TRBJ2-3, with 8 bases identical to TRBD2. Losses at the gene ends were 0 bases for V and 5 bases for J; bases not matched to a gene: 5. The CDR3 is 15 residues long. From germline, CDR1 is SGHRS and CDR2 YFSETQ. The CDR3 DNA follows: TGCGCCAGCAGCTTGGAGTTAGCGGGGCGAGATACGCAGTATTTT. It encodes CASSLELAGRDTQYF.

This chain joins TRBV12-3 or TRBV12-4 and TRBJ1-1, with 9 bases lining up with TRBD1. Losses at the gene ends were 4 bases for V and 8 bases for J; bases not matched to a gene: 5. This CDR3 region has 13 residues. The CDR3 DNA follows: TGTGCCAGCAGTTCAACAGGGGGCGCGGAAGCTTTCTTT. Its translation is CASSSTGGAEAFF.

The chain has TRBV19 and TRBJ2-2; 9 bases match TRBD1. With 4 bases clipped from V and 4 bases from J, the junction kept 10 bases outside the gene matches. This CDR3 spans 17 amino acids. Germline CDR1 is LNHDA and CDR2 is SQIVND (reference sequence). Written as DNA, the CDR3 is TGTGCCAGTAGTACCACAGGGGGCGCGAAGTTCACCGGGGAGCTGTTTTTT. It encodes CASSTTGGAKFTGELFF. Full variable domain (rest looked up from reference TRBV19 and TRBJ2-2): DGGITQSPKYLFRKEGQNVTLSCEQNLNHDAMYWYRQDPGQGLRLIYYSQIVNDFQKGDIAEGYSVSREKKESFPLTVTSAQKNPTAFYLCASSTTGGAKFTGELFFGEGSRLTVL.

The J gene is TRBJ2-7, the V gene TRBV15; D unresolved. The V end lost 0 bases, the J end lost 2 bases, and 8 bases lay between the germline ends. Germline lookup yields CDR1 LNHNV and CDR2 YYDKDF (reference sequence). The CDR3 consists of 14 residues. The CDR3 protein is CATSRDWATYEQYF. DNA for the CDR3: TGTGCCACCAGCAGAGATTGGGCAACCTACGAGCAGTACTTC.

This clonotype appeared a few times. The chain recombines TRBV15 with TRBJ2-2, with a tentative D call TRBD2 (6 bases). The CDR3 has 15 amino acids. Trimming removed 0 bases at V and 7 bases at J, with 12 bases between. Germline V gene lookup returns CDR1 LNHNV and CDR2 YYDKDF (reference sequence). CDR3 bases: TGTGCCACCAGCAGAGATTTGGAGGGGTTCGGGGAGCTGTTTTTT. This sequence encodes CATSRDLEGFGELFF.

The chain uses TRBV6-1 and TRBJ1-5, with 10 positions matching TRBD1. This CDR3 region has 15 residues. V was pared by 7 bases and J by 5 bases, with 8 bases of the junction left unmatched. Germline values: CDR1 MNHNS, CDR2 SASEGT. CDR3 DNA sequence: TGTGCCAGCACAGTGAGGGGACAGGGGTATCAGCCCCAGCATTTT. Translated: CASTVRGQGYQPQHF.